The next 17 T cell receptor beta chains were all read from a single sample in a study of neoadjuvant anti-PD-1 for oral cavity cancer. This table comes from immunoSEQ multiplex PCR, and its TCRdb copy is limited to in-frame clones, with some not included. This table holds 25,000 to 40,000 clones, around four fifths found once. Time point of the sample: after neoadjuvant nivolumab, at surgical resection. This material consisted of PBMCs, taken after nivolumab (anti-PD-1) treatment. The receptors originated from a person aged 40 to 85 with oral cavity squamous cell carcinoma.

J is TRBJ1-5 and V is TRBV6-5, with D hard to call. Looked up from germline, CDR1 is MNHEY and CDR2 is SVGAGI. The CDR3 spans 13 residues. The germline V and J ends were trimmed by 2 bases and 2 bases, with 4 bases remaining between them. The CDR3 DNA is TGTGCCAGCAGTTACGGGGGCAATCAGCCCCAGCATTTT. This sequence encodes CASSYGGNQPQHF.

CDR3 sequence reads: CAWSKLTAQEETQYF. The CDR3 coding sequence is TGTGCCTGGAGTAAATTGACGGCGCAAGAAGAGACCCAGTACTTC. The V and J genes are TRBV30 and TRBJ2-5; no firm D call. The CDR3 length is 15 residues. The V and J ends lost 2 bases and 3 bases respectively, with 16 bases between them. CDR1 is GTSNPN, CDR2 SVGIG, per germline (reference sequence).

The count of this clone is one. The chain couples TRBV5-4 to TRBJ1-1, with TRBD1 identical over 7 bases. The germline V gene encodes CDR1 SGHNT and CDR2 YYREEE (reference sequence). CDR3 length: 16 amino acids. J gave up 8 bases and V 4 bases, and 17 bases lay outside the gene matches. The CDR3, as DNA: TGTGCCAGCAGCACCTCCGCGGGACAGAGAACACCAGAAGCTTTCTTT. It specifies CASSTSAGQRTPEAFF.

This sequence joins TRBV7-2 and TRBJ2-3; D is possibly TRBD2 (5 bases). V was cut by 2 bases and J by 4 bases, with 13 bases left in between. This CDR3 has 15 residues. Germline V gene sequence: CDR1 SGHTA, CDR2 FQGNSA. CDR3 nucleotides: TGTGCCAGCAGCTTATTAATCGGGGTCCCAGATACGCAGTATTTT. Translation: CASSLLIGVPDTQYF.

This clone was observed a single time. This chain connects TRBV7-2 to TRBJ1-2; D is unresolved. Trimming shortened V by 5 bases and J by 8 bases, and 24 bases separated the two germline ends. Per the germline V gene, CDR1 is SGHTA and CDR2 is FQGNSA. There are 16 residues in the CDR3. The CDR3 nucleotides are TGTGCCAGCAGCCCACGGGGAGGCCGCTCTGGGGAGGGCTACACCTTC. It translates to CASSPRGGRSGEGYTF.

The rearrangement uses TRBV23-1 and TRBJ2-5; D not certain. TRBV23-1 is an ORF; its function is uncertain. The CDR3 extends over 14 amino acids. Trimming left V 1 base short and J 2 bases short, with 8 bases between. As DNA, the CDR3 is TGCGCCAGCAGTCAATTGTCAGCTCAAGAGACCCAGTACTTC. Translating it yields CASSQLSAQETQYF.

The CDR3: CASSTRRGQLEETQYF. The CDR3 region has the DNA TGTGCCAGCAGCACCCGCCGGGGACAGTTGGAAGAGACCCAGTACTTC. The chain employs TRBV7-9 and TRBJ2-5; the match to TRBD1 covers 7 bases. Trimming took 5 bases from V and 3 from J; bases not matched to a gene: 12. The CDR3 spans 16 residues. From germline, CDR1 is SEHNR and CDR2 FQNEAQ (reference sequence).

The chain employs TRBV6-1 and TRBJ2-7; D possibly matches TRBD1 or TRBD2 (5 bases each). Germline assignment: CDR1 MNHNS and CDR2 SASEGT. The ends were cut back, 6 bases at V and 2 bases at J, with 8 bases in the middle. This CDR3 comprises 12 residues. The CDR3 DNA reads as TGTGCCAGCAGGGGGGACGCCTACGAGCAGTACTTC. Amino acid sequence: CASRGDAYEQYF.

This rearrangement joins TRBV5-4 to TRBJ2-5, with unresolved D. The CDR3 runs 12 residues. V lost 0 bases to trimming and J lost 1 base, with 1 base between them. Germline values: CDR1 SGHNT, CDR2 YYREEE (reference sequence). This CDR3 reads CASSLAQETQYF. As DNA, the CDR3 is TGTGCCAGCAGCTTGGCCCAAGAGACCCAGTACTTC.

The CDR3 here is CAWLGSYEQYF. CDR3 bases: TGTGCCTGGTTAGGATCCTACGAGCAGTACTTC. The chain is built from TRBV30 and TRBJ2-7; D unclear. The CDR3 has 11 amino acids. Germline CDR1 is GTSNPN and CDR2 is SVGIG (reference sequence). V lost 5 bases, J lost 1 base, and 6 bases lay in between.

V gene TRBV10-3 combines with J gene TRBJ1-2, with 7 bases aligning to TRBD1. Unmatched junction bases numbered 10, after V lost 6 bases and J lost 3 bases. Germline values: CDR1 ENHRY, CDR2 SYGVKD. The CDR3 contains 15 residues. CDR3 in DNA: TGTGCCATCAGCTCACAGGGGCGGGGAGACTATGGCTACACCTTC. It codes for CAISSQGRGDYGYTF.

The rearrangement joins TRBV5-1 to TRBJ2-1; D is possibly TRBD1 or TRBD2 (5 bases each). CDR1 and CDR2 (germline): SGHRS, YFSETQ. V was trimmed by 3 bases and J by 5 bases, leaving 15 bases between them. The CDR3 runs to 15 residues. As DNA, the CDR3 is TGCGCCAGCAGCTGGGGGTACCGGGGCAACAATGAGCAGTTCTTC. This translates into CASSWGYRGNNEQFF.

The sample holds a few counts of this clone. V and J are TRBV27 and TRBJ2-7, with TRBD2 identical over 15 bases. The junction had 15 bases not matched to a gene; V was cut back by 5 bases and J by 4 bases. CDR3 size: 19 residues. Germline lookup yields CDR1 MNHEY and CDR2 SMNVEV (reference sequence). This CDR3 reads CASSPTGGLAGGRGYEQYF. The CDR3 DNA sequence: TGTGCCAGCAGTCCCACCGGGGGACTAGCGGGGGGCCGAGGATACGAGCAGTACTTC.

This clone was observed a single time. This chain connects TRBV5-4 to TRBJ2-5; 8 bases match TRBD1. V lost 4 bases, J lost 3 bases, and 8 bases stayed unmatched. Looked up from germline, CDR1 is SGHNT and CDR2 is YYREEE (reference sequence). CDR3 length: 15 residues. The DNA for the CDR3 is TGTGCCAGCAGCAAGACAGGGGATCCAAAAGAGACCCAGTACTTC. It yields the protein CASSKTGDPKETQYF.

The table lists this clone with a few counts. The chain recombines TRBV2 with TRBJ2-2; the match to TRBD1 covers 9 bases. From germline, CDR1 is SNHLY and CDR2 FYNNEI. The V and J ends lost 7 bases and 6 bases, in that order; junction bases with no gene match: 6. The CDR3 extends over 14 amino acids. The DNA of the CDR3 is TGTGCCAGCACCATCCGACAGGGGGCCGGGGAGCTGTTTTTT. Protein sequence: CASTIRQGAGELFF.

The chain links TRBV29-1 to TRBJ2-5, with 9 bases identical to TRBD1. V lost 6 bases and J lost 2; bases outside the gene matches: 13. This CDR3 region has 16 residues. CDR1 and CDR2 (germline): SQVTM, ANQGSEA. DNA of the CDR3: TGCAGCGTGGATCTACAGGGGGCGGGTGGGCAAGAGACCCAGTACTTC. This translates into CSVDLQGAGGQETQYF.

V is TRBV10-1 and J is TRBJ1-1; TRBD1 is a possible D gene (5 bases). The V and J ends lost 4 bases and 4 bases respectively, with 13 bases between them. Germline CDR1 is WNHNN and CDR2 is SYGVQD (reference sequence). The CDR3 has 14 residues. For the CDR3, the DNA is TGCGCCAGCAGTGCCGGGGCTCTGGGCACTGAAGCTTTCTTT. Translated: CASSAGALGTEAFF.